These 6 T cell receptor beta chains came from one sample sequenced in a study of T cell responses to AZD1222 COVID-19 vaccine. Only in-frame clones appear in the TCRdb table, and some are missing; sequencing was by immunoSEQ multiplex PCR. The table lists 140,000 to 150,000 clones, about nine tenths of them singletons. The material was peripheral blood, obtained 28 days after the second AZD1222 dose. Receptors were obtained from an adult who received the AZD1222 COVID-19 vaccine.

This chain uses TRBV6-1 with TRBJ2-7; D gene ambiguous. V was pared by 3 bases and J by 0 bases, with 15 bases between. This CDR3 region has 16 residues. Germline assignment: CDR1 MNHNS and CDR2 SASEGT. DNA of the CDR3: TGTGCCAGCAGTGACTGGGTTTCCACCGTCTCCTACGAGCAGTACTTC. Its translation is CASSDWVSTVSYEQYF.

The chain links TRBV6-5 to TRBJ1-4; no clear D. The V end lost 6 bases, the J end lost 4 bases, and 12 bases lay between the germline ends. The germline V gene encodes CDR1 MNHEY and CDR2 SVGAGI. This CDR3 has 14 residues. CDR3 in amino acids: CASRISQFNEKLFF. In DNA form, the CDR3 reads TGTGCCAGCAGAATCTCACAGTTTAATGAAAAACTGTTTTTT.

This sequence joins TRBV5-4 and TRBJ1-2; 8 bases fit TRBD1. The CDR3 runs 16 residues. Looked up from germline, CDR1 is SGHNT and CDR2 is YYREEE (reference sequence). V was pared by 4 bases and J by 0 bases, with 8 bases of the junction left unmatched. The chain's CDR3 is CASSDPPTGANYGYTF. The CDR3, as DNA: TGTGCCAGCAGCGATCCTCCGACAGGGGCTAACTATGGCTACACCTTC.

The chain is built from TRBV29-1 and TRBJ1-1; D is perhaps TRBD1 (6 bases). Trimming took 4 bases from V and 0 from J, leaving 12 bases between them. The germline V gene encodes CDR1 SQVTM and CDR2 ANQGSEA. There are 14 residues in the CDR3. CDR3 in DNA: TGCAGCGTTGTTGTCAGGGGACTGAACACTGAAGCTTTCTTT. Residues: CSVVVRGLNTEAFF.

The V call is TRBV29-1, the J call TRBJ1-5; 7 nucleotides line up with TRBD1. Looked up from germline, CDR1 is SQVTM and CDR2 is ANQGSEA. The CDR3 is 12 residues long. V shed 4 bases and J 6 bases; nucleotides not matched to a gene: 3. The CDR3 DNA sequence: TGCAGCGTTGGACAGGGAGGTCAGCCCCAGCATTTT. It is translated as CSVGQGGQPQHF.

V and J are TRBV30 and TRBJ2-7; weak D call: TRBD2 (6 bases). The CDR3 covers 12 residues. CDR1 GTSNPN and CDR2 SVGIG come from the germline V gene (reference sequence). The V end was cut by 2 bases, the J end by 9 bases, with 14 bases between. CDR3 sequence reads: CAWSMGQGGQYF. The DNA of the CDR3 is TGTGCCTGGAGTATGGGGCAGGGAGGGCAGTACTTC. The complete variable domain, with remaining parts taken from reference TRBV30 and TRBJ2-7, reads SQTIHQWPATLVQPVGSPLSLECTVEGTSNPNLYWYRQAAGRGLQLLFYSVGIGQISSEVPQNLSASRPQDRQFILSSKKLLLSDSGFYLCAWSMGQGGQYFGPGTRLTVT.